The subject of this entry is one T cell receptor beta chain. Survey-level immunoSEQ v3.0 assays were run. This table comes from immunoSEQ multiplex PCR, and its TCRdb copy is limited to in-frame clones, with some not included. There are under 45,000 clones in the sample; 85% occur only once, and approximately 5% lies in the top ten. CDR3 length: 18 residues. The trim removed 4 bases at V and 7 bases at J, leaving 17 bases unmatched. Germline CDR1 MNHNS, CDR2 SASEGT. The data were obtained in a study of long-term antiretroviral therapy in people with HIV. This TCR derives from a young woman with HIV. This chain joins TRBV6-1 and TRBJ2-5; TRBD2 matches at 11 bases. The sequenced sample was unsorted PBMCs, obtained about 2.7 years before starting antiretroviral therapy. Here the CDR3 DNA reads TGTGCCAGCAGTGCAAGTTTTTGGGCTAGCGGGGGGTCCGGGACCCAGTACTTC. Its translation is CASSASFWASGGSGTQYF.